Below are 23 T cell receptor beta chains sequenced from a single sample in a study of beta chain features in type 1 diabetes (dated by TCRdb to the late 2010s). The study at large found these results: A moderate but significant shortening of TCRB CDR3 length was observed in type 1 diabetes patients in all four CD4+ subsets.

Their target antigens are unknown. Preparation of the library involved the immunoSEQ multiplex PCR assay. The entire isolated RNA was reverse transcribed using the High Capacity cDNA Reverse Transcription Kit, and thus expressed TCRB transcripts were sequenced. The immuneACCESS repertoire file appears here via TCRdb, limited to in-frame rearrangements. These files lack a portion of the clones; in checked studies, under half of the deficit traces to unresolved V genes, and the cause of the others is not known. This sample has more than 100,000 clones in its table, and around 9% of those were observed once. Around 0.75% of the sample lies in the top ten. Sequenced: central memory CD4+ T cells from blood. Receptors originate from a man aged 30 to 39 with type 1 diabetes.

This chain joins TRBV6-1 and TRBJ2-5, with TRBD1 matching 10 bases. CDR1 and CDR2 from the germline V gene are MNHNS and SASEGT. The trim removed 5 bases at V and 5 bases at J, leaving 2 bases unmatched. This CDR3 comprises 13 residues. CDR3 residues: CASSWTGGETQYF. The CDR3 DNA reads TGTGCCAGCAGTTGGACAGGGGGTGAGACCCAGTACTTC.

In its sample, this clone was seen a few times. The chain combines TRBV19 with TRBJ1-5; 7 positions agree with TRBD1. Germline V gene data show CDR1 as LNHDA and CDR2 as SQIVND (reference sequence). The CDR3 runs to 14 residues. V was clipped by 11 bases and J by 8 bases; unmatched bases: 15. CDR3 loop: CAVRPPGQLKPQHF. DNA of the CDR3: TGTGCCGTTCGACCACCGGGACAGCTCAAGCCCCAGCATTTT.

Comment on this clone: This CDR3 is also generated by other DNA sequences in the sample. In DNA form, the CDR3 reads TGTGCCAGCTCATTGGACAGGGGGCGCACAGATACGCAGTATTTT. Its protein product is CASSLDRGRTDTQYF. The chain joins TRBV18 to TRBJ2-3, with 11 bases fitting TRBD1. The CDR3 contains 15 residues. CDR1 KGHSH and CDR2 LQKENI come from the germline V gene. V shed 5 bases, J shed 1 base, and the junction held 2 bases outside the gene matches.

This clone has a handful of counts. The genes are TRBV7-6 and TRBJ2-5, with 8 nucleotides matching TRBD2. The CDR3 contains 16 residues. V gave up 5 bases and J gave up 7 bases; unmatched junction bases: 15. Germline V gene sequence: CDR1 SGHVS, CDR2 FNYEAQ. This CDR3 reads CASSRSGTRGSATQYF. In nucleotides, the CDR3 is TGTGCCAGCAGCAGATCCGGGACTAGAGGGTCGGCGACCCAGTACTTC.

The table lists this clone with a few counts. The chain employs TRBV2 and TRBJ2-5, with D perhaps TRBD2 (6 bases). V was pared by 5 bases and J by 5 bases, with 15 bases between. In germline, CDR1 is SNHLY, CDR2 FYNNEI. The CDR3 has 14 residues. In nucleotides, the CDR3 is TGTGCCAGCAGTCCGCGCCTGGAGGGGGAGACCCAGTACTTC. Its translation is CASSPRLEGETQYF.

This clone showed up just a few times. The V call is TRBV5-6, the J call TRBJ2-2, with TRBD1 matching 7 bases. V lost 1 base and J lost 4; bases outside the gene matches: 1. CDR3 length equals 14 residues. In germline, CDR1 is SGHDT, CDR2 YYEEEE. The CDR3 bases are TGTGCCAGCAGCTTGCCAGGGGGCACCGGGGAGCTGTTTTTT. Protein product: CASSLPGGTGELFF.

This rearrangement joins TRBV28 to TRBJ1-1; D ambiguous. The CDR3 runs 13 residues. The germline V and J ends were trimmed by 5 bases and 1 base, with 8 bases remaining between them. Germline CDR1 MDHEN, CDR2 SYDVKM. The CDR3 DNA reads as TGTGCCAGCAGTGAGCGTTGGAACACTGAAGCTTTCTTT. Its translation is CASSERWNTEAFF.

This sequence joins TRBV4-1 and TRBJ2-7, with TRBD2 identical over 9 bases. V dropped 1 base and J dropped 7; count of bases not matched to a gene: 14. CDR1 is MGHRA and CDR2 is YSYEKL in the germline V gene. The CDR3 totals 17 residues. The CDR3 protein is CASSQGWGGGVPWEQYF. CDR3 DNA: TGCGCCAGCAGCCAAGGTTGGGGCGGGGGGGTCCCGTGGGAGCAGTACTTC.

This clone turned up a few times. This sequence joins TRBV28 and TRBJ2-7, with a weak D call TRBD1 (5 bases). The CDR3 sequence is 13 residues long. Trimming shortened V by 7 bases and J by 3 bases, and 13 bases separated the two germline ends. CDR1 and CDR2 from the germline V gene are MDHEN and SYDVKM. The CDR3 region is CASNYRTGYEQYF. Written as DNA, the CDR3 is TGTGCCAGCAACTACCGCACAGGCTACGAGCAGTACTTC. The full variable domain, with the rest looked up from reference TRBV28 and TRBJ2-7, is DVKVTQSSRYLVKRTGEKVFLECVQDMDHENMFWYRQDPGLGLRLIYFSYDVKMKEKGDIPEGYSVSREKKERFSLILESASTNQTSMYLCASNYRTGYEQYFGPGTRLTVT.

This clone was counted a few times. The chain employs TRBV7-2 and TRBJ1-2, with TRBD1 identical over 9 bases. The CDR3 is made up of 16 amino acids. Germline-derived CDR1 and CDR2 are SGHTA and FQGNSA. Trimming at V came to 5 bases and at J to 4 bases, leaving 11 bases not matched to a gene. CDR3 region: CASSPHGTGQTYGYTF. The CDR3 coding sequence is TGTGCCAGCAGCCCTCACGGGACAGGGCAAACCTATGGCTACACCTTC.

This clone was detected a few times. V usage is TRBV11-2 and J usage is TRBJ2-7; the D is unclear. Germline V gene data show CDR1 as SGHAT and CDR2 as FQNNGV. The V and J ends lost 5 bases and 0 bases respectively, with 5 bases between them. This CDR3 is 12 amino acids long. CDR3 residues: CASSRSSYEQYF. CDR3 sequence (DNA): TGTGCCAGCAGCCGGAGCTCCTACGAGCAGTACTTC.

This clone has a handful of counts. The gene calls are TRBV30 and TRBJ2-5, with 7 positions matching TRBD1. V was pared by 1 base and J by 5 bases, with 4 bases of the junction left unmatched. Germline CDR1 and CDR2: GTSNPN and SVGIG (reference sequence). This CDR3 contains 13 residues. The DNA of the CDR3 is TGTGCCTGGAGTGCCCACAGGGGTGAGACCCAGTACTTC. It encodes CAWSAHRGETQYF.

This clone has only a few counts. This chain joins TRBV7-2 and TRBJ2-6, with D perhaps matching TRBD1 (6 bases). The germline V and J ends were trimmed by 5 bases and 2 bases, with 19 bases remaining between them. The CDR3 loop spans 18 amino acids. Per the germline V gene, CDR1 is SGHTA and CDR2 is FQGNSA. The CDR3 DNA reads TGTGCCAGCAGCGTCGGGTACAGGGCGTCCCCTGGGGCCAACGTCCTGACTTTC. Protein product: CASSVGYRASPGANVLTF.

Details on this clone: The identical CDR3 is also encoded by other nucleotide sequences in the sample. This chain links TRBV5-1 with TRBJ2-3; D uncertain. V was cut by 3 bases and J by 1 base, with 6 bases left in between. CDR3 length: 13 amino acids. Germline V gene lookup returns CDR1 SGHRS and CDR2 YFSETQ. The CDR3 DNA follows: TGCGCCAGCAGCTCGCCGGGCACAGATACGCAGTATTTT. It yields the protein CASSSPGTDTQYF. The full variable domain, in which reference TRBV5-1 and TRBJ2-3 provide the parts outside the CDR3, is KAGVTQTPRYLIKTRGQQVTLSCSPISGHRSVSWYQQTPGQGLQFLFEYFSETQRNKGNFPGRFSGRQFSNSRSEMNVSTLELGDSALYLCASSSPGTDTQYFGPGTRLTVL.

The V gene is TRBV6-6, the J gene TRBJ1-6, with D possibly matching TRBD1 (6 bases). Germline V gene data show CDR1 as MNHNY and CDR2 as SVGAGI (reference sequence). V lost 5 bases and J lost 8, with 13 bases in between. The CDR3 has 14 residues. The CDR3 DNA follows: TGTGCCAGCAGTATAACAGGGATGGATTCACCCCTCCACTTT. It yields the protein CASSITGMDSPLHF.

The chain joins TRBV7-9 to TRBJ2-7; D perhaps matches TRBD1 (6 bases). Germline assignment: CDR1 SEHNR and CDR2 FQNEAQ (reference sequence). The CDR3 runs 14 residues. Trimming stripped 2 bases from V and 0 bases from J, with 8 bases between. CDR3 amino acids: CASSLQQGSYEQYF. The CDR3 nucleotides read TGTGCCAGCAGCTTACAACAGGGCTCCTACGAGCAGTACTTC.

A few counts support this clone. The gene calls are TRBV6-9 and TRBJ1-1; 12 bases agree with TRBD1. Germline V gene data show CDR1 as MNHGY and CDR2 as SVAAGI. The CDR3 sequence is 13 residues long. V shed 6 bases and J 8 bases; nucleotides not matched to a gene: 4. The CDR3, as DNA: TGTGCCAGCAGGGGACAGGGGGCGGGAGAAGCTTTCTTT. Its protein product is CASRGQGAGEAFF.

Ten or more counts support this clone. The sample carries other DNA sequences with the same CDR3. V gene TRBV5-4 combines with J gene TRBJ1-1, with a possible D match to TRBD1 (6 bases). Per germline, CDR1 SGHNT and CDR2 YYREEE (reference sequence). This CDR3 comprises 15 residues. V lost 0 bases and J 0 bases, leaving 9 bases between the germline ends. As DNA, the CDR3 is TGTGCCAGCAGCTTGGGGGGGCAAGTGAACACTGAAGCTTTCTTT. This encodes CASSLGGQVNTEAFF.

This chain uses TRBV6-5 with TRBJ1-5; D gene unclear. Trimming pared 6 bases from V and 14 bases from J, leaving 14 bases between. Germline V lookup: CDR1 MNHEY, CDR2 SVGAGI. The CDR3 runs 11 residues. The CDR3 sequence is CASSGRTGEHF. CDR3 sequence (DNA): TGTGCCAGCAGCGGGAGGACGGGTGAGCATTTT.

The V and J genes are TRBV11-2 and TRBJ2-7; TRBD1 might be the D (5 bases). The CDR3 spans 13 residues. Trimming pared 5 bases from V and 6 bases from J, leaving 14 bases between. In germline, CDR1 is SGHAT, CDR2 FQNNGV. CDR3 protein: CASSPRRGSEQYF. The DNA of the CDR3 is TGTGCCAGCAGCCCACGTAGGGGCAGCGAGCAGTACTTC.

The rearrangement links TRBV6-4 to TRBJ2-3; 8 bases agree with TRBD2. Germline lookup yields CDR1 MRHNA and CDR2 SNTAGT. The CDR3 runs 15 residues. V shed 2 bases, J shed 6 bases, and the junction held 7 bases outside the gene matches. The CDR3 sequence is CASSDRTSKIDTQYF. CDR3 coding DNA: TGTGCCAGCAGTGACAGGACTAGCAAGATCGATACGCAGTATTTT.

The chain is built from TRBV7-9 and TRBJ1-1, with D perhaps matching TRBD1 (6 bases). This CDR3 spans 13 amino acids. CDR1 is SEHNR, CDR2 FQNEAQ, per germline (reference sequence). Trimming removed 3 bases at V and 5 bases at J, with 10 bases between. DNA of the CDR3: TGTGCCAGCAGCTTTAGGGGGGGAACTGAAGCTTTCTTT. As protein: CASSFRGGTEAFF.

The chain links TRBV27 to TRBJ2-7; D is unclear. With 2 bases removed from V and 6 bases from J, the gap between germline ends came to 11 bases. The CDR3 is made up of 13 amino acids. From germline, CDR1 is MNHEY and CDR2 SMNVEV (reference sequence). CDR3 sequence reads: CASSLRTSSEQYF. Written as DNA, the CDR3 is TGTGCCAGCAGTTTACGTACATCTAGCGAGCAGTACTTC.